The table lists the clone carrying this T cell receptor (beta chain) with a few counts. Its antigen is not identified. The junction differs from germline at one of its ends, possibly a read error. The data were taken from a study of cytomegalovirus exposure and HLA in healthy donors. Study in general: When 398 donors were genotyped, just over 80% of them were found to fall in the Caucasian-associated ancestry cluster.

PCR primers comprised 60 Vbeta and 13 Jbeta primers. Repertoires were generated with immunoSEQ multiplex PCR, while TCRdb's copy carries only in-frame clones and drops some. The sample has some 150,000 clones; approximately 79% are singletons. Study-wide findings and caveats: A prior analysis recorded that most TCR beta V segments were productive about 87% or about 30% of the time.

Germline lookup yields CDR1 SEHNR and CDR2 FQNEAQ (reference sequence). This CDR3 has 15 residues. This TCR was recovered from a man aged 55 to 70 in good health and CMV-seronegative. The specimen was PBMCs. J is TRBJ2-7 and V is TRBV7-9; D perhaps matches TRBD2 (5 bases). The CDR3 here is CSSSLVSGPPGEQYF. The CDR3 nucleotides are TGTTCCAGCAGCTTAGTATCGGGCCCCCCGGGGGAGCAGTACTTC.